A single sample is the source of the 22 T cell receptor beta chains below, sequenced in a study of early T cells in non-severe SARS-CoV-2 infection. TCRdb fed the 5' RACE reads into MiXCR, producing one record per CDR3 protein. The profile covers roughly 40,000 distinct CDR3 sequences, with approximately 5.9% appearing a single time and more than 7.5% taken by the ten largest. The specimen comprised whole blood, sampled at baseline. The receptors were gathered from an adult who was a healthcare worker with PCR-confirmed SARS-CoV-2 infection or an uninfected control (not recorded which).

This clonotype has a count of ten or more. This rearrangement joins TRBV30 to TRBJ2-6; tentatively, D is TRBD1 or TRBD2 (5 bases each). Germline V lookup: CDR1 GTSNPN, CDR2 SVGIG (reference sequence). This CDR3 has 17 residues. Trimming shortened V by 5 bases and J by 0 bases, and 17 bases separated the two germline ends. The CDR3 spells CAWLRDAFFSGANVLTF. The CDR3 region has the DNA TGTGCCTGGCTCCGGGACGCATTCTTCTCTGGGGCCAACGTCCTGACTTTC.

This clonotype was detected a few times. This sequence joins TRBV27 and TRBJ1-2; TRBD1 matches at 8 bases. V was pared by 5 bases and J by 2 bases, with 4 bases of the junction left unmatched. This CDR3 spans 14 amino acids. CDR1 and CDR2 from the germline V gene are MNHEY and SMNVEV (reference sequence). This CDR3 is CASSEDRVNYGYTF. The CDR3 DNA follows: TGTGCCAGCAGTGAGGACAGGGTAAACTATGGCTACACCTTC.

At least ten counts were recorded for this clonotype. The chain joins TRBV9 to TRBJ2-2, with a weak D call TRBD1 (6 bases). The CDR3 has 14 residues. The V and J ends lost 3 bases and 4 bases respectively, with 10 bases between them. Looked up from germline, CDR1 is SGDLS and CDR2 is YYNGEE. CDR3: CASSGMTGTGELFF. CDR3 DNA: TGTGCCAGCAGCGGAATGACAGGCACCGGGGAGCTGTTTTTT. The variable domain in full, with the rest retrieved from reference TRBV9 and TRBJ2-2, is DSGVTQTPKHLITATGQRVTLRCSPRSGDLSVYWYQQSLDQGLQFLIQYYNGEERAKGNILERFSAQQFPDLHSELNLSSLELGDSALYFCASSGMTGTGELFFGEGSRLTVL.

The chain is built from TRBV20-1 and TRBJ1-5; D uncertain. Germline V CDR1 and CDR2: DFQATT, SNEGSKA (reference sequence). CDR3 length equals 14 residues. V was pared by 6 bases and J by 2 bases, with 14 bases between. CDR3 nucleotide sequence: TGCAGTGCCTCCACGGGGTTTCGCAATCAGCCCCAGCATTTT. Protein: CSASTGFRNQPQHF.

This clonotype was seen at least ten times. This sequence joins TRBV28 and TRBJ2-1; 10 bases align to TRBD2. J lost 3 bases, V lost 5 bases, and 7 bases had no gene match. CDR3 length equals 16 residues. Germline V gene data show CDR1 as MDHEN and CDR2 as SYDVKM. CDR3 sequence: CASSAPLAGNYNEQFF. CDR3 DNA sequence: TGTGCCAGCAGTGCCCCACTAGCGGGGAACTACAATGAGCAGTTCTTC.

This clonotype was seen ten or more times. The CDR3 DNA sequence: TGTGCCAGTAACCCAAGCACGGTAGGGAGTCAGCCCCAGCATTTT. The encoded protein is CASNPSTVGSQPQHF. The chain links TRBV19 to TRBJ1-5; D not resolved. The germline V and J ends were trimmed by 7 bases and 6 bases, with 19 bases remaining between them. The CDR3 has 15 residues. The germline gives CDR1 LNHDA, CDR2 SQIVND (reference sequence).

This clonotype was seen repeatedly, ten times or more. The V and J genes are TRBV12-3 or TRBV12-4 and TRBJ1-2; D uncertain. V lost 6 bases, J lost 4 bases, and 15 bases lay in between. The CDR3 sequence is 14 residues long. Written as DNA, the CDR3 is TGTGCCAGCAGGGGCCAGACCGCTGGCTATGGCTACACCTTC. Its protein is CASRGQTAGYGYTF.

This clonotype was seen more than once but under ten times. The chain uses TRBV11-2 and TRBJ2-5, with 7 bases identical to TRBD1. This CDR3 spans 14 amino acids. The germline gives CDR1 SGHAT, CDR2 FQNNGV. The ends lost 7 bases at V and 0 bases at J; junction bases unmatched: 5. The CDR3 sequence is CASNPTGYQETQYF. For the CDR3, the DNA is TGTGCCAGCAACCCGACAGGGTACCAAGAGACCCAGTACTTC.

This clonotype was found many times. The V call is TRBV24-1, the J call TRBJ2-3; D gene unclear. The CDR3 runs to 14 residues. The germline V gene encodes CDR1 KGHDR and CDR2 SFDVKD. The V and J ends lost 2 bases and 1 base respectively, with 6 bases between them. The CDR3 region is CATSDSQGTDTQYF. The CDR3 nucleotides are TGTGCCACCAGTGATTCCCAGGGCACAGATACGCAGTATTTT.

The rearrangement uses TRBV7-8 and TRBJ2-2, with no clear D. CDR3 size: 17 residues. V gave up 0 bases and J gave up 0 bases, with 11 bases separating them. Germline CDR1 reads SGHVS; CDR2 reads FQNEAQ. This CDR3 is CASSLAAGRPNTGELFF. The CDR3 bases are TGTGCCAGCAGCTTAGCGGCAGGCCGACCGAACACCGGGGAGCTGTTTTTT.

At least ten counts were recorded for this clonotype. The V gene is TRBV27, the J gene TRBJ1-2; the D gene is possibly TRBD1 (5 bases). Trimming pared 5 bases from V and 3 bases from J, leaving 10 bases between. The CDR3 is made up of 13 amino acids. Germline V gene data show CDR1 as MNHEY and CDR2 as SMNVEV (reference sequence). CDR3 DNA: TGTGCCAGCAGTGAGGGACTGGACTATGGCTACACCTTC. This gives the protein CASSEGLDYGYTF.

This clonotype came up many times. The chain joins TRBV5-5 to TRBJ1-1; D is unclear. This CDR3 spans 14 amino acids. The V and J ends lost 2 bases and 5 bases respectively, with 13 bases between them. Germline V gene data show CDR1 as SGHKS and CDR2 as YYEKEE (reference sequence). CDR3 bases: TGTGCCAGCAGCTTCCCGGGCTCGGTGACTGAAGCTTTCTTT. Protein sequence: CASSFPGSVTEAFF.

This clonotype was detected only a few times. CDR3 bases: TGTGCCAGCAGCTTAGGGCAGGGAAGGAGTGTCTCTGGGGCCAACGTCCTGACTTTC. Residues: CASSLGQGRSVSGANVLTF. The chain uses TRBV7-6 and TRBJ2-6, with TRBD1 as a possible D gene (5 bases). V was shortened by 1 base and J by 0 bases, with 16 bases between the two germline ends. The length of the CDR3 is 19 residues. Germline V lookup: CDR1 SGHVS, CDR2 FNYEAQ.

Many counts were recorded for this clonotype. The chain is built from TRBV7-9 and TRBJ2-5, with 16 bases matching TRBD2. CDR1 and CDR2 (germline): SEHNR, FQNEAQ (reference sequence). The V gene end was trimmed by 3 bases and the J gene end by 2 bases; junction bases not matched to a gene: 3. This CDR3 comprises 17 residues. CDR3 loop: CASSLSGLAGGQETQYF. DNA for the CDR3: TGTGCCAGCAGCTTGTCGGGACTAGCGGGGGGGCAAGAGACCCAGTACTTC.

This clonotype has a handful of counts. The chain's CDR3 is CASSQDTGGRTGELFF. In DNA, the CDR3 is TGTGCCAGCAGCCAAGACACAGGGGGCCGCACCGGGGAGCTGTTTTTT. The chain has TRBV4-2 and TRBJ2-2, with 9 bases fitting TRBD1. The CDR3 consists of 16 residues. V lost 0 bases, J lost 4 bases, and 3 bases stayed unmatched. Looked up from germline, CDR1 is LGHNA and CDR2 is YNFKEQ.

The CDR3 DNA sequence: TGCAGTGCTAGGCGTCCCCACGGACGGGGAAATCAGCCCCAGCATTTT. It is translated as CSARRPHGRGNQPQHF. This chain joins TRBV20-1 and TRBJ1-5, with D hard to call. Germline V CDR1 and CDR2: DFQATT, SNEGSKA (reference sequence). The CDR3 has 16 residues. The V and J ends lost 3 bases and 4 bases respectively, with 19 bases between them.

This clonotype appeared many times. This rearrangement joins TRBV19 to TRBJ1-5, with D unclear. The CDR3 loop spans 17 amino acids. From germline, CDR1 is LNHDA and CDR2 SQIVND (reference sequence). V was pared by 6 bases and J by 4 bases, with 22 bases between. CDR3 residues: CASSTRVNSPPNQPQHF. The CDR3 DNA reads as TGTGCCAGTAGCACCCGGGTCAACTCGCCGCCGAATCAGCCCCAGCATTTT. The full variable domain, with the rest looked up from reference TRBV19 and TRBJ1-5, is DGGITQSPKYLFRKEGQNVTLSCEQNLNHDAMYWYRQDPGQGLRLIYYSQIVNDFQKGDIAEGYSVSREKKESFPLTVTSAQKNPTAFYLCASSTRVNSPPNQPQHFGDGTRLSIL.

This chain uses TRBV7-9 with TRBJ2-3; possible D gene TRBD1, 6 bases. There are 15 residues in the CDR3. The V end was cut by 5 bases, the J end by 2 bases, with 14 bases between. Germline V gene data show CDR1 as SEHNR and CDR2 as FQNEAQ (reference sequence). The CDR3: CASSLGTTYTDTQYF. The DNA for the CDR3 is TGTGCCAGCAGCCTGGGGACAACTTACACAGATACGCAGTATTTT. The full variable domain, rest sourced from reference TRBV7-9 and TRBJ2-3, is DTGVSQNPRHKITKRGQNVTFRCDPISEHNRLYWYRQTLGQGPEFLTYFQNEAQLEKSRLLSDRFSAERPKGSFSTLEIQRTEQGDSAMYLCASSLGTTYTDTQYFGPGTRLTVL.

The CDR3 loop is CASSATLIGQGGYGYTF. The CDR3 nucleotides read TGTGCCAGCAGCGCTACGCTAATTGGACAGGGCGGCTATGGCTACACCTTC. The chain carries TRBV7-9 and TRBJ1-2; 8 positions match TRBD1. V was clipped by 5 bases and J by 4 bases; unmatched bases: 15. Per germline, CDR1 SEHNR and CDR2 FQNEAQ (reference sequence). The CDR3 loop spans 17 amino acids. The variable domain in full, with the rest retrieved from reference TRBV7-9 and TRBJ1-2, is DTGVSQNPRHKITKRGQNVTFRCDPISEHNRLYWYRQTLGQGPEFLTYFQNEAQLEKSRLLSDRFSAERPKGSFSTLEIQRTEQGDSAMYLCASSATLIGQGGYGYTFGSGTRLTVV.

Worth noting for this clonotype: At one boundary the junction diverges from the germline segment, which might be a read error. This chain links TRBV6-4 with TRBJ1-6; D unclear. The CDR3 is made up of 13 amino acids. In germline, CDR1 is MRHNA, CDR2 SNTAGT. The CDR3 reads CASSDSDNSPLHF. For the CDR3, the DNA is TGTGCCAGCAGTGACTCCGATAATTCACCCCTCCACTTT.

This clonotype has at least ten counts. The chain uses TRBV20-1 and TRBJ2-3; D may be TRBD1 or TRBD2 (5 bases each). Germline V gives CDR1 DFQATT, CDR2 SNEGSKA (reference sequence). This CDR3 has 12 amino acids. Trimming took off 5 bases at V and 6 bases at J, with 12 bases between the two ends. The CDR3 DNA follows: TGCAGTGCTGCCCGAGGGGAGGATACGCAGTATTTT. Protein sequence: CSAARGEDTQYF.

V usage is TRBV7-6 and J usage is TRBJ1-5; no definite D call. V was pared by 3 bases and J by 3 bases, with 6 bases between. The CDR3 totals 13 residues. Germline V gene lookup returns CDR1 SGHVS and CDR2 FNYEAQ. CDR3 in DNA: TGTGCCAGCAGCTTGGGAGACAATCAGCCCCAGCATTTT. Residues: CASSLGDNQPQHF.